A selection of T cell receptor beta chains follows, all from one sample in a study of cytomegalovirus exposure and HLA in healthy donors. The data were produced by immunoSEQ multiplex PCR, yet TCRdb's version contains in-frame clones alone and is incomplete. This repertoire shows tens of thousands of clones, roughly 85% found once; its top ten account for approximately 12%. Input material: PBMCs. These receptors originate from a female donor in good health and CMV-seronegative. Each CDR3 is given with its conserved first and last residue. The D gene is left open where the match is weak. Part of the rows lack a size; the others show once, few, many or a class for expanded clones.

>TRBV7-9|TRBJ2-7|.|TRBD1
TGTGCCAGCAGCTCCCCGCGGACAGGGGTGGGGGAGCAGTACTTC
CASSSPRTGVGEQYF
>TRBV5-6|TRBJ1-6|once|TRBD1
TGTGCCAGCAGCTTGGCCAATGGGGACAGCCAAAATTCACCCCTCCACTTT
CASSLANGDSQNSPLHF
>TRBV7-6|TRBJ2-5|.|.
TGTGCCAGCAGCCTAGAACGAGGGAGGCAGACCCAGTACTTC
CASSLERGRQTQYF
>TRBV29-1|TRBJ2-1|.|.
TGCAGCGTTGGTCCGAGCTCCTACAATGAGCAGTTCTTC
CSVGPSSYNEQFF
>TRBV28|TRBJ2-1|.|.
TGTGCTAGCAGTTCCCCCTGGGACCCACAGGGTTCCTACAATGAGCAGTTCTTC
CASSSPWDPQGSYNEQFF
>TRBV5-8|TRBJ1-2|.|.
TGTGCCAGCAGTTCCCGACAGGCGTATGGCTACACCTTC
CASSSRQAYGYTF
>TRBV7-8|TRBJ2-3|.|TRBD2
TGTGCCAGCAGCCCAAGGACTAGCGGGGCGGATACGCAGTATTTT
CASSPRTSGADTQYF
>TRBV7-6|TRBJ1-2|.|.
TGTGCCAGCAGCGCGGGGACTGCCGGAGCTAACTATGGCTACACCTTC
CASSAGTAGANYGYTF
>TRBV6-5|TRBJ2-3|few|TRBD2
TGTGCCAGCAGTTCCGGACTAGATTCAACAGATACGCAGTATTTT
CASSSGLDSTDTQYF
>TRBV18|TRBJ2-2|.|.
TGTGCCAGCTCACCAGGAGGGAGGGAGCTGTTTTTT
CASSPGGRELFF
>TRBV7-3|TRBJ2-7|.|.
TGTGCCAGCAGCTCTCGTACCGGGGTAATGGACGAGCAGTACTTC
CASSSRTGVMDEQYF
>TRBV11-3|TRBJ2-1|.|.
TGTGCCAGCAGCTGGGGGGTAAGCTCCTACAATGAGCAGTTCTTC
CASSWGVSSYNEQFF
>TRBV27|TRBJ2-1|.|TRBD2
TGTGCCAGCAGTGAAGGGACTAGCGGGTACAATGAGCAGTTCTTC
CASSEGTSGYNEQFF
>TRBV5-1|TRBJ2-5|.|.
TGCGCCACCCCCGGGCCCGGCGGGGCACAAGAGACCCAGTACTTC
CATPGPGGAQETQYF
>TRBV5-1|TRBJ2-7|.|.
TGCGCCAGCAGCTTGGATAGGGGTTCCTACGAGCAGTACTTC
CASSLDRGSYEQYF
>TRBV12-5|TRBJ2-5|.|.
TGTGCTAGTGGTTTGGGACAGTCGTACCAAGAGACCCAGTACTTC
CASGLGQSYQETQYF
>TRBV27|TRBJ2-7|.|TRBD1
TGTGCCAGCAGTTCTGGGACAGGACACTCCTACGAGCAGTACTTC
CASSSGTGHSYEQYF
>TRBV6-1|TRBJ1-1|.|.
TGTGCCAGCAGTTTGGACAGCTACACTGAAGCTTTCTTT
CASSLDSYTEAFF
>TRBV7-9|TRBJ2-7|.|.
TGCGCCAGCAGCCAAGAAGGCACAGCCCAACTCTACGAGCAGTACTTC
CASSQEGTAQLYEQYF
>TRBV25-1|TRBJ1-1|once|TRBD1
TGTGCCAGCAGTGAATTGTCAGGGGGGTCTGAAGCTTTCTTT
CASSELSGGSEAFF
>TRBV9|TRBJ2-1|.|TRBD2
TGTGCCAGCAGCCCAAATCAGCGGGGGACTAGCGTTACCGTGCGAATTAATGAGCAGTTCTTC
CASSPNQRGTSVTVRINEQFF
>TRBV7-2|TRBJ2-7|once|TRBD2
TGTGCCAGCAGCCGGACTAGCGGGAGCTACGAGCAGTACTTC
CASSRTSGSYEQYF
>TRBV5-1|TRBJ2-5|.|.
TGCGCCAGCAGCACGGTTTTAGGTGGGAGCAAAGAGACCCAGTACTTC
CASSTVLGGSKETQYF
>TRBV6-5|TRBJ2-7|few|TRBD1
TGTGCCAGCAGTTACTCGGGGGACAGGGGCCACGAGCAGTACTTC
CASSYSGDRGHEQYF
>TRBV28|TRBJ2-3|.|.
TGTGCCAGCAGTTTGGGCTTCTTTACAGATACGCAGTATTTT
CASSLGFFTDTQYF
>TRBV6-1|TRBJ1-4|.|.
TGTGCCAGCAGCGCCGCACCGGGTTCGAGTGAAAAACTGTTTTTT
CASSAAPGSSEKLFF
>TRBV10-3|TRBJ2-7|.|TRBD2
TGTGCCATCAGTGAGTCGCCTAGCGGGAGTTACGAGCAGTACTTC
CAISESPSGSYEQYF
>TRBV25-1|TRBJ2-7|.|.
TGTGCCAGCAGTGAGTACAGGGTCAACGAGCAGTACTTC
CASSEYRVNEQYF
>TRBV7-2|TRBJ2-4|.|.
TGTGCCAGCAGCTTAGCGGGGAGTATCGGAAACATTCAGTACTTC
CASSLAGSIGNIQYF